This TCR beta chain emerged from a study of tumor-infiltrating lymphocytes in oesophageal squamous cell carcinoma. TCRdb reanalysed the PCR reads using MiXCR and keeps one entry per CDR3 protein. The top ten clones hold approximately 6.3% of a sample with almost 20,000 distinct CDR3 sequences, under 50% of them seen once. The length of the CDR3 is 14 residues. The V and J ends lost 4 bases and 3 bases respectively, with 12 bases between them. Looked up from germline, CDR1 is KGHSH and CDR2 is LQKENI. This clonotype was recorded at least ten times. The clonotype comes from a male donor with esophageal squamous cell carcinoma. Sequencing used blood. The V call is TRBV18, the J call TRBJ2-5, with D perhaps matching TRBD1 or TRBD2 (5 bases each). The CDR3 sequence is CASSLGRGEETQYF. The CDR3 bases are TGTGCCAGCTCACTCGGACGAGGGGAAGAGACCCAGTACTTC.